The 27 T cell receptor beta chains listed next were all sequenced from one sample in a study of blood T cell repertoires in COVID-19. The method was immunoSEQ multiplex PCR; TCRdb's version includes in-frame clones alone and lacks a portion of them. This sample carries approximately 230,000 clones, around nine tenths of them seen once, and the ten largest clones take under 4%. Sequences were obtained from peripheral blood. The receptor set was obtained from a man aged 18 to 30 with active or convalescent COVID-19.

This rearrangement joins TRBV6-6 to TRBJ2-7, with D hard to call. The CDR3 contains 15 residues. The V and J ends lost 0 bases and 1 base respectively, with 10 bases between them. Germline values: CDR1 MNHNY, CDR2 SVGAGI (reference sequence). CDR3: CASSYSARGSYEQYF. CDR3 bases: TGTGCCAGCAGTTACTCAGCGCGTGGATCCTACGAGCAGTACTTC.

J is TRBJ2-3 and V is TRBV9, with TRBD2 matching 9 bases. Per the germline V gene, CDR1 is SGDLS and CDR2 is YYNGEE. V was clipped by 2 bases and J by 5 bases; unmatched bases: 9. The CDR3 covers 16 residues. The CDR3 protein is CASSVSIAGAGDTQYF. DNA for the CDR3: TGTGCCAGCAGCGTCTCAATAGCGGGAGCGGGAGATACGCAGTATTTT.

The CDR3 DNA reads TGCGCCAGCAGCTTGGAAGGGGTGGAGTATGGCTACACCTTC. Translated: CASSLEGVEYGYTF. The genes are TRBV5-1 and TRBJ1-2; possibly TRBD1 for D (5 bases). The CDR3 extends over 14 amino acids. The germline V and J ends were trimmed by 0 bases and 5 bases, with 11 bases remaining between them. CDR1 is SGHRS, CDR2 YFSETQ, per germline.

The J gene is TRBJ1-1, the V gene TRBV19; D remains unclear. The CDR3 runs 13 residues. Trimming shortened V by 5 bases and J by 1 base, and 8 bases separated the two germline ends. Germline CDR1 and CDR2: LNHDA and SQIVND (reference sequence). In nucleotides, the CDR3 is TGTGCCAGTAGTCCCCCGGGGAACACTGAAGCTTTCTTT. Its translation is CASSPPGNTEAFF.

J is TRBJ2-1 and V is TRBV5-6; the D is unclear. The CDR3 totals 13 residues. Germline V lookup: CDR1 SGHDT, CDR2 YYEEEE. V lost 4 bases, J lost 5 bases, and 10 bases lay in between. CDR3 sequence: CASSRGSDNEQFF. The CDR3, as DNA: TGTGCCAGCAGCCGCGGCAGCGACAATGAGCAGTTCTTC.

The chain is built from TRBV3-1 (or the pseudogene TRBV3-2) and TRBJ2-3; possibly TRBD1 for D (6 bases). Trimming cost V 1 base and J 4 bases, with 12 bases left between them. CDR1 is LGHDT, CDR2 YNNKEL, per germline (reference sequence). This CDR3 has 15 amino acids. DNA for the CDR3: TGTGCCAGCAGCCAAGGCGGGCACAGGGCAGATACGCAGTATTTT. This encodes CASSQGGHRADTQYF.

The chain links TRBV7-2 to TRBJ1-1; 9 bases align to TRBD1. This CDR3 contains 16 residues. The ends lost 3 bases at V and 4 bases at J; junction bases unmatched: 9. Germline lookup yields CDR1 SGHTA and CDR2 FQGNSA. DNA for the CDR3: TGTGCCAGCAGCTTCTTACAGGGGGCGCTCGGCACTGAAGCTTTCTTT. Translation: CASSFLQGALGTEAFF.

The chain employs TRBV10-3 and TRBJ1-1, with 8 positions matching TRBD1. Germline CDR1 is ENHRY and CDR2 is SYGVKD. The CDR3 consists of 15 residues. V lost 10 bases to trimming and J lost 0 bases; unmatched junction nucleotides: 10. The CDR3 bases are TGTGCCACCGAGGACAGGGCAGGAGTGAACACTGAAGCTTTCTTT. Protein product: CATEDRAGVNTEAFF.

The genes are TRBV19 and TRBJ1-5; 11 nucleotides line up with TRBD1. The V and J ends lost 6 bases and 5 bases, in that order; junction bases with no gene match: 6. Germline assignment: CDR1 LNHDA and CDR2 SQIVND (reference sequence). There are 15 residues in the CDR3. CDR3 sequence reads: CASSVDRGPYQPQHF. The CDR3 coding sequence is TGTGCCAGTAGCGTGGACAGGGGGCCATATCAGCCCCAGCATTTT.

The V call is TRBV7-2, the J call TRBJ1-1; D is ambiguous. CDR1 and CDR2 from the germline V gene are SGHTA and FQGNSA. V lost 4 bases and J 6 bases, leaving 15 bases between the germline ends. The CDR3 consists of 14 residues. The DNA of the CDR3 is TGTGCCAGCAGCTCAGACTGGTCAATCCCTGAAGCTTTCTTT. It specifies CASSSDWSIPEAFF.

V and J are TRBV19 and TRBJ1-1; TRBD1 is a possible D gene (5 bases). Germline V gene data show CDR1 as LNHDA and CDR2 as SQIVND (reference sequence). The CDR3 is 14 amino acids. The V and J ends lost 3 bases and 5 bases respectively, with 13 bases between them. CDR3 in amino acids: CASSITGWKTEAFF. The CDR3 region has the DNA TGTGCCAGTAGTATCACAGGATGGAAAACTGAAGCTTTCTTT.

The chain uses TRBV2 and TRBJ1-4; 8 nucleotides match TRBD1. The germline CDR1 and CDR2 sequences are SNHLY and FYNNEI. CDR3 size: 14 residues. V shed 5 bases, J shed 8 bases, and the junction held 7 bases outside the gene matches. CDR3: CASSPDRVGEKLFF. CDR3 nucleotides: TGTGCCAGCAGTCCGGACAGGGTTGGAGAAAAACTGTTTTTT.

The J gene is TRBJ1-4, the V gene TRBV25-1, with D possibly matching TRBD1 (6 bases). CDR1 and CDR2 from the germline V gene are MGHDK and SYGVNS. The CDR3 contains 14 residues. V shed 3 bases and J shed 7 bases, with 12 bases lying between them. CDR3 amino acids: CASSEGARSEKLFF. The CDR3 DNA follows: TGTGCCAGCAGTGAGGGGGCCCGGTCTGAAAAACTGTTTTTT. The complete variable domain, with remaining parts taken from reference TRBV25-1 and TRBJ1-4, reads EADIYQTPRYLVIGTGKKITLECSQTMGHDKMYWYQQDPGMELHLIHYSYGVNSTEKGDLSSESTVSRIRTEHFPLTLESARPSHTSQYLCASSEGARSEKLFFGSGTQLSVL.

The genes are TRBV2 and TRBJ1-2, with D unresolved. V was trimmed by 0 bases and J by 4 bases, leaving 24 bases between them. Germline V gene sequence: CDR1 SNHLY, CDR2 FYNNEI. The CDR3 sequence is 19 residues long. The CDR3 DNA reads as TGTGCCAGCAGTGAAGCGGATGCGGGAGGGATGCCTTCCCCCTATGGCTACACCTTC. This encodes CASSEADAGGMPSPYGYTF.

Written as DNA, the CDR3 is TGTGCCAGCAGTTCCCCTAGCGGGAGAGCCGAGCAGTACTTC. Its translation is CASSSPSGRAEQYF. The V gene is TRBV28, the J gene TRBJ2-7; TRBD2 matches at 10 bases. The CDR3 contains 14 residues. With 4 bases clipped from V and 6 bases from J, the junction kept 6 bases outside the gene matches. CDR1 is MDHEN, CDR2 SYDVKM, per germline.

The CDR3: CASILGGDNEQFF. For the CDR3, the DNA is TGTGCCAGCATCTTAGGGGGGGACAATGAGCAGTTCTTC. The chain couples TRBV12-3 or TRBV12-4 to TRBJ2-1; possible D gene TRBD2, 7 bases. This CDR3 contains 13 residues. Trimming pared 7 bases from V and 5 bases from J, leaving 12 bases between.

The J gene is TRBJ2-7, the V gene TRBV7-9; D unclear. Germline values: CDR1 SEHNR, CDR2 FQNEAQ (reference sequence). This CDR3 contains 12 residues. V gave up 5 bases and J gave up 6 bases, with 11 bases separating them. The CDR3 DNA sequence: TGTGCCAGCAGCCAGGCTTCGGCCGAGCAGTACTTC. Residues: CASSQASAEQYF.

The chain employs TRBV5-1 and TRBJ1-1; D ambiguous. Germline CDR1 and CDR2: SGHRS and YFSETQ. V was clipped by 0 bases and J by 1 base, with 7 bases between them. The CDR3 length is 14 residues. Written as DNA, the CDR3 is TGCGCCAGCAGCTTGGTAGAATCGAACACTGAAGCTTTCTTT. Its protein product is CASSLVESNTEAFF.

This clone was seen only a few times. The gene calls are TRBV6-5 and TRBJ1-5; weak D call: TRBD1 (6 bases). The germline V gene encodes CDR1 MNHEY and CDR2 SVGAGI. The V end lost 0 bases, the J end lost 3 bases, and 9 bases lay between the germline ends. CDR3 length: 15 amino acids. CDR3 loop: CASSYSTGYNQPQHF. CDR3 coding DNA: TGTGCCAGCAGTTACTCGACAGGTTACAATCAGCCCCAGCATTTT.

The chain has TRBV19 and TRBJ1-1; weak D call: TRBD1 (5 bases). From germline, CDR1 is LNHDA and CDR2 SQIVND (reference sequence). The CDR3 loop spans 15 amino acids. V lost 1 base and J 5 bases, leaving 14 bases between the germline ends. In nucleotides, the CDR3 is TGTGCCAGTAGTATAGGTTCAGGGTGGTCGACTGAAGCTTTCTTT. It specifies CASSIGSGWSTEAFF.

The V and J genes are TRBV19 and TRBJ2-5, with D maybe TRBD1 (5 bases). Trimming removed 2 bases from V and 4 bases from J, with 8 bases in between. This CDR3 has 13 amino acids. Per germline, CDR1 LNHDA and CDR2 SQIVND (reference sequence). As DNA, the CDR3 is TGTGCCAGTAGTATACCAGGGTCAGAGACCCAGTACTTC. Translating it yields CASSIPGSETQYF.

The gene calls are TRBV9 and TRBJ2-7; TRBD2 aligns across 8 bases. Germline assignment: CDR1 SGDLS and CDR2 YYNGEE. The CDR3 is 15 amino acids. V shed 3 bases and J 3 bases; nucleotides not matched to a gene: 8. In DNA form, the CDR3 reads TGTGCCAGCAGCGAGGGGGTAGCGGGAATCTACGAGCAGTACTTC. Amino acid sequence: CASSEGVAGIYEQYF.

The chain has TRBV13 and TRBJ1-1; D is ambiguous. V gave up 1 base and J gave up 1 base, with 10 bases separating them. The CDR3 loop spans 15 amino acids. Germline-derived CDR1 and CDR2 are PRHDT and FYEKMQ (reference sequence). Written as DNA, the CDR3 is TGTGCCAGCAGCTTAGATCAAGGGAGGAACACTGAAGCTTTCTTT. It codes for CASSLDQGRNTEAFF.

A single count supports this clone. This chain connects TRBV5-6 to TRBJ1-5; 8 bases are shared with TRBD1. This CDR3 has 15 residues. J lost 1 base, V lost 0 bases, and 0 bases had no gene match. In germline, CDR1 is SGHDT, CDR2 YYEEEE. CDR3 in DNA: TGTGCCAGCAGCTTGGGGACAGGGAGCAATCAGCCCCAGCATTTT. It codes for CASSLGTGSNQPQHF.

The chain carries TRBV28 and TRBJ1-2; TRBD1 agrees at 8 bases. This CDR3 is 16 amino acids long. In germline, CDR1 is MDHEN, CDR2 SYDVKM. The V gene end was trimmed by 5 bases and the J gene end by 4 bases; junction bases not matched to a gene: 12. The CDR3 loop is CASSVRTGSVSYGYTF. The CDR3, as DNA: TGTGCCAGCAGTGTAAGGACAGGGTCGGTAAGCTATGGCTACACCTTC.

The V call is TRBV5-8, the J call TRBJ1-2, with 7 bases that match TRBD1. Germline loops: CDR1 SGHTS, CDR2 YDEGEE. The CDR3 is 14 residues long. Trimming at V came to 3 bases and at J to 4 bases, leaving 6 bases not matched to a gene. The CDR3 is CASSSRTGSYGYTF. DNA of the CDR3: TGTGCCAGCAGCTCACGGACAGGAAGCTATGGCTACACCTTC.

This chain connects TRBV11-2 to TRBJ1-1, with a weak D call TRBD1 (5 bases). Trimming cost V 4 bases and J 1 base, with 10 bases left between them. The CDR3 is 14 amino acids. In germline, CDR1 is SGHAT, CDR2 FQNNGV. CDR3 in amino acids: CASSSQGRNTEAFF. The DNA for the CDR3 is TGTGCCAGCAGCTCTCAGGGTAGGAACACTGAAGCTTTCTTT. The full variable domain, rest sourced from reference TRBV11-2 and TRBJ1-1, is EAGVAQSPRYKIIEKRQSVAFWCNPISGHATLYWYQQILGQGPKLLIQFQNNGVVDDSQLPKDRFSAERLKGVDSTLKIQPAKLEDSAVYLCASSSQGRNTEAFFGQGTRLTVV.